Many counts were recorded for the clone carrying this T cell receptor beta chain. Its specificity is unknown. This CDR3 contains 13 residues. Per the germline V gene, CDR1 is ENHRY and CDR2 is SYGVKD. The V and J ends lost 7 bases and 4 bases respectively, with 13 bases between them. Clones were sequenced by immunoSEQ multiplex PCR, and TCRdb holds only the in-frame ones, with some missing. The sample contains tens of thousands of clones, none of them singletons. The record originates from a study of T cells after posttransplantation cyclophosphamide. Study observations and caveats: Later post-transplant blood repertoires were often dominated by donor CD8+ memory clones. TRB clonality was highly associated with recipient CMV seropositivity and reactivation.

The origin of this receptor is a man aged 35 to 55 in good health, CMV-negative, and a related stem cell transplant donor. Sample: PBMCs. V gene TRBV10-3 combines with J gene TRBJ1-1; D is ambiguous. CDR3 amino acids: CAITFEAGTEAFF. DNA of the CDR3: TGTGCCATCACCTTCGAAGCGGGCACTGAAGCTTTCTTT.